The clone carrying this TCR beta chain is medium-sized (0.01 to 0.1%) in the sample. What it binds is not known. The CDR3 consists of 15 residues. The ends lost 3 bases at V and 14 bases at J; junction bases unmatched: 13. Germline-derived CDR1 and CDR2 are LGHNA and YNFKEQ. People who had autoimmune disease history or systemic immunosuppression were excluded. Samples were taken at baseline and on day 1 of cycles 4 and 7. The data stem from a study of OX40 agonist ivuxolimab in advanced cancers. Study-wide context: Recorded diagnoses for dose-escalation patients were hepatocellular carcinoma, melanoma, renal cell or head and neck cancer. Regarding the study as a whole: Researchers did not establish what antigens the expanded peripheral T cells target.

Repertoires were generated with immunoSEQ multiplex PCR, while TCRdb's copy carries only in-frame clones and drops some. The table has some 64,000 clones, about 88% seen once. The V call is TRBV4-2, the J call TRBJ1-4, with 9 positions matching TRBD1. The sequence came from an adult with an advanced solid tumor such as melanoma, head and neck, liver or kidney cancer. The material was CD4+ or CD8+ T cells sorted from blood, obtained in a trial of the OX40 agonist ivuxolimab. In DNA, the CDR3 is TGTGCCAGCAGCCAGCTAACCGGGACAGGGTCGCGGCTGTTTTTT. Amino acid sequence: CASSQLTGTGSRLFF.